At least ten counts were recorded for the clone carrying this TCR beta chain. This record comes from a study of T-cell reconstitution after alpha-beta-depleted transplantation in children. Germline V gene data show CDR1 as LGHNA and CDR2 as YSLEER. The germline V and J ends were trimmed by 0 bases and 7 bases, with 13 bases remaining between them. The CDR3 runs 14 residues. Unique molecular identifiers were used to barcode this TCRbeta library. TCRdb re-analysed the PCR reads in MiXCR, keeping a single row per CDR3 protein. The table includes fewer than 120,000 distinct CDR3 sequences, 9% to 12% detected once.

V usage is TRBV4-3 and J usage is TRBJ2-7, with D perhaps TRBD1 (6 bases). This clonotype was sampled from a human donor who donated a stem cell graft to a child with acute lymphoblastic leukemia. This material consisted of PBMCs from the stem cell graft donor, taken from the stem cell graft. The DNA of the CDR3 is TGCGCCAGCAGCCAAGATTTAACAGGGTTAGAGCAGTACTTC. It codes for CASSQDLTGLEQYF.